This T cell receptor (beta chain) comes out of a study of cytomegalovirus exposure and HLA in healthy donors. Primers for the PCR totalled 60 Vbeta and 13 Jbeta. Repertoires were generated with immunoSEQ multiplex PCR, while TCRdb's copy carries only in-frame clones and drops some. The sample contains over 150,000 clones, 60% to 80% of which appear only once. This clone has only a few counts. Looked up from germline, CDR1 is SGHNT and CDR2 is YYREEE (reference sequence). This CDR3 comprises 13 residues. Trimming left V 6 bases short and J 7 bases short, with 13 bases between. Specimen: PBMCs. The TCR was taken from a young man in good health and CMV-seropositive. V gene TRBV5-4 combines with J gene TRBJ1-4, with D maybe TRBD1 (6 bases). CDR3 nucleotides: TGTGCCAGCACTGACGGGGGGCGTGAAAAACTGTTTTTT. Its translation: CASTDGGREKLFF.